The entry below describes one T cell receptor (beta chain). The data derive from a study of blood T cell repertoires in COVID-19. Study at large: COVID-19 samples, acute and convalescent, were from the United States, Italy and Spain. T cells, B-cell-depleted T cells, or PBMCs supplied cDNA or gDNA.

In the original workflow: Reference gene primers were amplified, and this amplification served to estimate nucleated cell counts. Only in-frame clones appear in the TCRdb table, and some are missing; sequencing was by immunoSEQ multiplex PCR. From that table come the V and J calls and clone size; the DNA was used to work out D and trimming. The sample lists a few hundred thousand clones, roughly nine tenths occurring once. The germline V gene encodes CDR1 LGHNA and CDR2 YNFKEQ. CDR3 size: 16 residues. V was clipped by 2 bases and J by 0 bases, with 11 bases between them. Material: peripheral blood. The chain is built from TRBV4-2 and TRBJ1-5, with D hard to call. This TCR derives from a man in his fifties or sixties who had recovered from COVID-19. The CDR3 sequence: CASSQQVLNSNQPQHF. As DNA, the CDR3 is TGTGCCAGCAGCCAACAAGTTCTAAATAGCAATCAGCCCCAGCATTTT.